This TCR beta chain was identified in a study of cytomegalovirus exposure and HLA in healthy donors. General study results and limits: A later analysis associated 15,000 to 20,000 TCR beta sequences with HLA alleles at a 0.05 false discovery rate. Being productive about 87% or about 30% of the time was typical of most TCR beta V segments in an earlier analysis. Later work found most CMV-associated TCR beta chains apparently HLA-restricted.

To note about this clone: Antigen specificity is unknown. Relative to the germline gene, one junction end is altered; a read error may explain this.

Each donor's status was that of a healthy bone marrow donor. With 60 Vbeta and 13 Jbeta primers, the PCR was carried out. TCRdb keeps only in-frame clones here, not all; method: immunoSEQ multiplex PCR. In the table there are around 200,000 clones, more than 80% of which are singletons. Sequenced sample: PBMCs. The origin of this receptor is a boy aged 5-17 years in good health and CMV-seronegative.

This CDR3 is CSSSRTPQRITGGLFF. Here the CDR3 DNA reads TGTTCCAGCAGCCGAACCCCCCAGCGGATCACCGGGGGGCTGTTTTTT. The gene calls are TRBV7-9 and TRBJ2-2; a weak D match, TRBD2 (6 bases). The germline CDR1 and CDR2 sequences are SEHNR and FQNEAQ (reference sequence). This CDR3 has 16 amino acids.